Shown below are 32 T cell receptor beta chains from a single sample sequenced in a study of shared clonotypes between healthy human individuals. Only in-frame clones appear in the TCRdb table, and some are missing; sequencing was by immunoSEQ multiplex PCR. The sample carries about 600,000 clones, 95% to 98% recorded once. Sequencing was performed on naive CD4+ T cells sorted from blood. Sample subset: CD45RA+ positively selected. These receptors were taken from a woman aged 25-40 years in good health.

J is TRBJ2-7 and V is TRBV5-1; the D is unclear. The CDR3 is 15 amino acids. V lost 0 bases and J 4 bases, leaving 14 bases between the germline ends. CDR1 and CDR2 from the germline V gene are SGHRS and YFSETQ. The DNA for the CDR3 is TGCGCCAGCAGCTTGGTTTTAGACTGGGGATACGAGCAGTACTTC. Translating gives CASSLVLDWGYEQYF.

V and J are TRBV30 and TRBJ2-3; possibly TRBD2 for D (6 bases). Germline V lookup: CDR1 GTSNPN, CDR2 SVGIG (reference sequence). Trimming shortened V by 5 bases and J by 8 bases, and 11 bases separated the two germline ends. The CDR3 contains 11 residues. Written as DNA, the CDR3 is TGTGCCTGGTCCGCCGGGGGTACGCAGTATTTT. The encoded protein is CAWSAGGTQYF.

In this sample, this clone turned up a few times. CDR3 region: CASSHHSGEQAFF. The CDR3 nucleotides read TGTGCCAGCAGCCATCATTCAGGGGAGCAAGCTTTCTTT. This chain links TRBV6-1 with TRBJ1-1, with D possibly matching TRBD1 (6 bases). Deletions cut 6 bases from V and 9 bases from J, with 17 bases between. In germline, CDR1 is MNHNS, CDR2 SASEGT. The CDR3 loop spans 13 amino acids.

This chain connects TRBV2 to TRBJ1-3, with D possibly matching TRBD1 (6 bases). The germline CDR1 and CDR2 sequences are SNHLY and FYNNEI. Deletions cut 6 bases from V and 0 bases from J, with 15 bases between. This CDR3 region has 16 residues. CDR3 sequence reads: CASRKTGLTSGNTIYF. In DNA, the CDR3 is TGTGCCAGCAGGAAGACAGGACTCACCTCTGGAAACACCATATATTTT. Supplemented by reference TRBV2 and TRBJ1-3, the full variable domain reads EPEVTQTPSHQVTQMGQEVILRCVPISNHLYFYWYRQILGQKVEFLVSFYNNEISEKSEIFDDQFSVERPDGSNFTLKIRSTKLEDSAMYFCASRKTGLTSGNTIYFGEGSWLTVV.

The chain joins TRBV30 to TRBJ1-5, with D maybe TRBD1 (5 bases). The CDR3 contains 15 residues. Germline V CDR1 and CDR2: GTSNPN, SVGIG (reference sequence). V was cut by 3 bases and J by 2 bases, with 14 bases left in between. CDR3 amino acids: CAWSRGQGGNQPQHF. For the CDR3, the DNA is TGTGCCTGGAGCCGAGGGCAGGGAGGCAATCAGCCCCAGCATTTT.

The V call is TRBV5-5, the J call TRBJ2-2, with TRBD2 as a possible D gene (6 bases). V dropped 4 bases and J dropped 0 bases, with 10 bases sitting between them. The CDR3 is 15 amino acids. Germline CDR1 reads SGHKS; CDR2 reads YYEKEE (reference sequence). DNA of the CDR3: TGTGCCAGCAGCCGAGGGAGGCCGAACACCGGGGAGCTGTTTTTT. It specifies CASSRGRPNTGELFF.

The chain carries TRBV6-6 and TRBJ1-3; the D gene is possibly TRBD1 (5 bases). Trimming removed 5 bases at V and 0 bases at J, with 14 bases between. Germline-derived CDR1 and CDR2 are MNHNY and SVGAGI (reference sequence). The CDR3 contains 16 residues. The CDR3 here is CASSPGRTSSGNTIYF. For the CDR3, the DNA is TGTGCCAGCAGTCCGGGACGGACGAGCTCTGGAAACACCATATATTTT.

CDR3 coding DNA: TGCGCCAGCAGCTGGAGGGGGAACGAGCAGTACTTC. Protein sequence: CASSWRGNEQYF. This sequence joins TRBV5-1 and TRBJ2-7; D tentatively fits TRBD1 or TRBD2 (6 bases each). Trimming pared 3 bases from V and 5 bases from J, leaving 9 bases between. The CDR3 spans 12 residues. Germline CDR1 reads SGHRS; CDR2 reads YFSETQ.

J is TRBJ1-4 and V is TRBV4-1; no definite D call. In germline, CDR1 is MGHRA, CDR2 YSYEKL. The CDR3 sequence is 18 residues long. The V end was cut by 0 bases, the J end by 0 bases, with 14 bases between. The CDR3, as DNA: TGCGCCAGCAGCCAAGACACGCGGAGCGGAACAACTAATGAAAAACTGTTTTTT. This translates into CASSQDTRSGTTNEKLFF.

This chain uses TRBV19 with TRBJ2-1; tentatively, D is TRBD1 or TRBD2 (6 bases each). CDR1 LNHDA and CDR2 SQIVND come from the germline V gene (reference sequence). The CDR3 loop spans 14 amino acids. Trimming took 5 bases from V and 6 from J, leaving 14 bases between them. CDR3 residues: CASSFTGAGNEQFF. CDR3 bases: TGTGCCAGTAGTTTCACGGGGGCTGGCAATGAGCAGTTCTTC.

The chain carries TRBV27 and TRBJ1-4, with D possibly matching TRBD1 (5 bases). V dropped 5 bases and J dropped 7 bases, with 17 bases sitting between them. Germline V lookup: CDR1 MNHEY, CDR2 SMNVEV (reference sequence). The length of the CDR3 is 15 residues. This chain's CDR3 is CASSTGWGLGEKLFF. Written as DNA, the CDR3 is TGTGCCAGCAGTACGGGGTGGGGGTTGGGTGAAAAACTGTTTTTT.

This chain joins TRBV19 and TRBJ1-6; 10 nucleotides align to TRBD1. CDR1 and CDR2 (germline): LNHDA, SQIVND (reference sequence). V was pared by 3 bases and J by 11 bases, with 7 bases of the junction left unmatched. The CDR3 sequence is 15 residues long. DNA of the CDR3: TGTGCCAGTAGTATTGCCCCCGGGACAGGGGCACCCCTCCACTTT. Residues: CASSIAPGTGAPLHF.

This rearrangement joins TRBV28 to TRBJ2-4; weak D call: TRBD2 (5 bases). V lost 7 bases and J lost 0, with 22 bases in between. Germline-derived CDR1 and CDR2 are MDHEN and SYDVKM. The CDR3 length is 18 residues. CDR3 sequence (DNA): TGTGCCAGCACAATACGACGGAACGGGATGGGAGCCAAAAACATTCAGTACTTC. Its protein product is CASTIRRNGMGAKNIQYF.

The rearrangement joins TRBV7-9 to TRBJ2-5; TRBD2 aligns across 11 bases. The CDR3 extends over 15 amino acids. J lost 5 bases, V lost 5 bases, and 7 bases had no gene match. Germline V gene sequence: CDR1 SEHNR, CDR2 FQNEAQ (reference sequence). The DNA of the CDR3 is TGTGCCAGCAGCCAGCCGACTAGCGGGGAGGAGACCCAGTACTTC. Protein: CASSQPTSGEETQYF.

The V call is TRBV19, the J call TRBJ2-7; 11 positions agree with TRBD1. Unmatched junction bases numbered 13, after V lost 10 bases and J lost 2 bases. CDR3 length: 16 residues. Germline-derived CDR1 and CDR2 are LNHDA and SQIVND (reference sequence). The chain's CDR3 is CATKGPGQGETYEQYF. DNA for the CDR3: TGTGCCACTAAAGGGCCGGGACAGGGGGAAACCTACGAGCAGTACTTC.

The CDR3 nucleotides are TGTGCCAGCAGTGGCCAGGGACTGACCCGAGAGACCCAGTACTTC. It is translated as CASSGQGLTRETQYF. V usage is TRBV2 and J usage is TRBJ2-5; D is possibly TRBD2 (6 bases). Germline V gene sequence: CDR1 SNHLY, CDR2 FYNNEI. With 4 bases removed from V and 4 bases from J, the gap between germline ends came to 16 bases. The CDR3 contains 15 residues.

This chain connects TRBV15 to TRBJ1-3; no firm D call. CDR1 is LNHNV and CDR2 is YYDKDF in the germline V gene (reference sequence). The V end lost 0 bases, the J end lost 4 bases, and 10 bases lay between the germline ends. The CDR3 loop spans 15 amino acids. This chain's CDR3 is CATSRDFGIGNTIYF. The CDR3 DNA sequence: TGTGCCACCAGCAGAGATTTCGGGATCGGAAACACCATATATTTT.

The chain links TRBV5-1 to TRBJ2-7, with D unclear. This CDR3 has 14 residues. The germline V gene has CDR1 SGHRS and CDR2 YFSETQ. V dropped 5 bases and J dropped 2 bases, with 14 bases sitting between them. CDR3 coding DNA: TGCGCCAGCAGGGGAACGGAACTACCCTACGAGCAGTACTTC. This codes for CASRGTELPYEQYF.

J is TRBJ2-5 and V is TRBV15, with 13 bases identical to TRBD2. This CDR3 comprises 17 residues. Per the germline V gene, CDR1 is LNHNV and CDR2 is YYDKDF (reference sequence). V was pared by 5 bases and J by 5 bases, with 11 bases of the junction left unmatched. The CDR3 spells CATSSPRLLAGGETQYF. For the CDR3, the DNA is TGTGCCACCAGCTCACCCCGCTTACTAGCGGGGGGGGAGACCCAGTACTTC. The full variable domain, in which reference TRBV15 and TRBJ2-5 provide the parts outside the CDR3, is DAMVIQNPRYQVTQFGKPVTLSCSQTLNHNVMYWYQQKSSQAPKLLFHYYDKDFNNEADTPDNFQSRRPNTSFCFLDIRSPGLGDTAMYLCATSSPRLLAGGETQYFGPGTRLLVL.

This clone was recorded a few times. The V call is TRBV4-1, the J call TRBJ1-5; unclear D gene. The CDR3 extends over 15 amino acids. Trimming removed 1 base from V and 4 bases from J, with 11 bases in between. The germline CDR1 and CDR2 sequences are MGHRA and YSYEKL. The CDR3: CASSQVPSGNQPQHF. The DNA of the CDR3 is TGCGCCAGCAGCCAAGTTCCCAGTGGTAATCAGCCCCAGCATTTT.

CDR3 nucleotides: TGTGCCAGCAGCTCGGTAGAAAAACTGTTTTTT. Translation gives CASSSVEKLFF. This sequence joins TRBV7-9 and TRBJ1-4; no firm D call. V lost 4 bases to trimming and J lost 8 bases, with 5 bases between them. The CDR3 sequence is 11 residues long. CDR1 SEHNR and CDR2 FQNEAQ come from the germline V gene (reference sequence).

The chain is built from TRBV5-1 and TRBJ2-7; no clear D gene. V gave up 5 bases and J gave up 2 bases, with 20 bases separating them. Germline lookup yields CDR1 SGHRS and CDR2 YFSETQ. The CDR3 spans 16 residues. CDR3: CASRLSDMNPAYEQYF. CDR3 nucleotides: TGCGCCAGCAGGCTGTCAGATATGAACCCAGCCTACGAGCAGTACTTC.

The chain uses TRBV28 and TRBJ1-2; 7 positions agree with TRBD1. The germline CDR1 and CDR2 sequences are MDHEN and SYDVKM. Trimming removed 2 bases from V and 9 bases from J; junction bases left unmatched: 3. The CDR3 totals 12 residues. CDR3 nucleotides: TGTGCCAGCAGTTTAGAGGGACAGAGCTACACCTTC. This gives the protein CASSLEGQSYTF.

In its sample, this clone was seen once. J is TRBJ2-5 and V is TRBV9, with TRBD2 as a possible D gene (6 bases). The J call is uncertain, as TRBJ2-7 better fits the DNA end. The CDR3 runs 15 residues. Per the germline V gene, CDR1 is SGDLS and CDR2 is YYNGEE. Here the CDR3 DNA reads TGTGCCAGCAGCGTTTCCGGGAGCACCTCCTACGAGCAGTACTTC. Translated, it gives CASSVSGSTSYEQYF.

V usage is TRBV4-1 and J usage is TRBJ1-4; no definite D call. Deletions cut 0 bases from V and 4 bases from J, with 15 bases between. The CDR3 covers 17 residues. The germline V gene encodes CDR1 MGHRA and CDR2 YSYEKL. DNA of the CDR3: TGCGCCAGCAGCCAAGACAAATTACGCAGTCTTAATGAAAAACTGTTTTTT. As protein: CASSQDKLRSLNEKLFF.

This clone appeared a single time. This chain connects TRBV5-1 to TRBJ2-2, with TRBD2 matching over 11 bases. Looked up from germline, CDR1 is SGHRS and CDR2 is YFSETQ. This CDR3 is built from 15 residues. Germline trimming cut 4 bases from V and 4 bases from J; bases unmatched to any gene: 3. The CDR3 DNA reads TGCGCCAGCAGCCGGGGGACTAGCGGCACCGGGGAGCTGTTTTTT. This translates into CASSRGTSGTGELFF. Complete variable domain (other parts from reference TRBV5-1 and TRBJ2-2): KAGVTQTPRYLIKTRGQQVTLSCSPISGHRSVSWYQQTPGQGLQFLFEYFSETQRNKGNFPGRFSGRQFSNSRSEMNVSTLELGDSALYLCASSRGTSGTGELFFGEGSRLTVL.

The chain links TRBV28 to TRBJ2-1; no clear D gene. CDR1 and CDR2 (germline): MDHEN, SYDVKM. With 2 bases removed from V and 0 bases from J, the gap between germline ends came to 8 bases. This CDR3 is built from 15 residues. CDR3 loop: CASSLDPHSYNEQFF. Here the CDR3 DNA reads TGTGCCAGCAGTTTAGACCCACACTCCTACAATGAGCAGTTCTTC. Together with reference TRBV28 and TRBJ2-1, the CDR3 gives the full variable domain: DVKVTQSSRYLVKRTGEKVFLECVQDMDHENMFWYRQDPGLGLRLIYFSYDVKMKEKGDIPEGYSVSREKKERFSLILESASTNQTSMYLCASSLDPHSYNEQFFGPGTRLTVL.

The chain couples TRBV7-7 to TRBJ2-3; 11 bases line up with TRBD1. Trimming removed 1 base from V and 9 bases from J; junction bases left unmatched: 6. The CDR3 spans 15 residues. Germline assignment: CDR1 SSHAT and CDR2 FNYEAQ (reference sequence). The CDR3: CASSLGGTGGQTQYF. CDR3 DNA sequence: TGTGCCAGCAGCTTAGGCGGGACAGGGGGGCAAACGCAGTATTTT.

V gene TRBV18 combines with J gene TRBJ1-4; D gene unclear. The germline gives CDR1 KGHSH, CDR2 LQKENI. Trimming stripped 2 bases from V and 0 bases from J, with 13 bases between. This CDR3 region has 17 residues. The CDR3 region is CASSPAPTRATNEKLFF. CDR3 coding DNA: TGTGCCAGCTCACCAGCTCCGACAAGAGCAACTAATGAAAAACTGTTTTTT.

J is TRBJ2-1 and V is TRBV4-1; D is possibly TRBD1 (7 bases). The germline V gene encodes CDR1 MGHRA and CDR2 YSYEKL. Between the trimmed V and J ends, which lost 0 bases and 7 bases, there was a span of 25 bases. This CDR3 region has 19 residues. CDR3 sequence reads: CASSQESGDVIQGRNEQFF. CDR3 DNA sequence: TGCGCCAGCAGCCAAGAAAGCGGCGACGTAATACAGGGGAGGAATGAGCAGTTCTTC.

This chain connects TRBV7-9 to TRBJ2-7; tentative D call: TRBD1 (5 bases). Germline values: CDR1 SEHNR, CDR2 FQNEAQ (reference sequence). The CDR3 is made up of 13 amino acids. V lost 5 bases and J 5 bases, leaving 13 bases between the germline ends. CDR3 sequence reads: CASSLQDPHEQYF. The CDR3 DNA sequence: TGTGCCAGCAGCCTACAGGATCCCCACGAGCAGTACTTC.

This chain links TRBV15 with TRBJ1-1, with TRBD1 as a possible D gene (5 bases). V was pared by 5 bases and J by 3 bases, with 19 bases between. This CDR3 region has 16 residues. CDR1 LNHNV and CDR2 YYDKDF come from the germline V gene (reference sequence). The CDR3 spells CATSGASPALDTEAFF. DNA for the CDR3: TGTGCCACCAGCGGGGCCTCACCCGCGCTGGACACTGAAGCTTTCTTT.